This record looks at one T cell receptor beta chain sequence and its context. This sample is part of a study of blood T cell repertoires in COVID-19. Across the study: From T cells, B-cell-depleted T cells, or PBMCs came the material, which was cDNA or gDNA.

Germline V gene lookup returns CDR1 GTSNPN and CDR2 SVGIG (reference sequence). This CDR3 is built from 13 residues. Trimming pared 3 bases from V and 7 bases from J, leaving 15 bases between. TCRdb keeps only in-frame clones here, not all; method: immunoSEQ multiplex PCR. The sample has around 170,000 clones; approximately 83% are singletons. The V and J genes are TRBV30 and TRBJ1-2, with D perhaps matching TRBD1 (6 bases). The TCR was taken from a man aged 45-60 years with active or convalescent COVID-19. Sequencing used peripheral blood. In nucleotides, the CDR3 is TGTGCCTGGAGCTGGAACACCAGGGGTGGCTACACCTTC. It translates to CAWSWNTRGGYTF.